This T cell receptor (beta chain) originates from a study of spatial heterogeneity in lung cancer. Study as a whole: Beta-chain sequences consistently outnumbered alpha-chain sequences in detection.

A word on this clonotype: No antigen is known for it.

In the library, each TCR cDNA molecule bore its own unique molecular identifier. Each CDR3 protein gets one entry after TCRdb re-called the 5' RACE reads with MiXCR. The sample has about 7,000 distinct CDR3 sequences; over 15% are singletons. Whole-study results and caveats: Blood carried ubiquitous expanded tumor TCRs more at resection than follow-up.

V lost 1 base to trimming and J lost 6 bases, with 9 bases between them. Per germline, CDR1 DFQATT and CDR2 SNEGSKA (reference sequence). CDR3 length: 13 residues. The time point was: sample taken at primary tumor resection. Frozen PBMC, nontumor lung or tumor provided whole RNA, which was sequenced unsorted. This clonotype was sampled from a female donor with early-stage non-small cell lung cancer. The input for sequencing was PBMCs, taken at surgery. This chain joins TRBV20-1 and TRBJ2-2; D remains ambiguous. CDR3 sequence (DNA): TGCAGTGCTAGAGGCAGGTCCTCCGGGGAGCTGTTTTTT. It encodes CSARGRSSGELFF.